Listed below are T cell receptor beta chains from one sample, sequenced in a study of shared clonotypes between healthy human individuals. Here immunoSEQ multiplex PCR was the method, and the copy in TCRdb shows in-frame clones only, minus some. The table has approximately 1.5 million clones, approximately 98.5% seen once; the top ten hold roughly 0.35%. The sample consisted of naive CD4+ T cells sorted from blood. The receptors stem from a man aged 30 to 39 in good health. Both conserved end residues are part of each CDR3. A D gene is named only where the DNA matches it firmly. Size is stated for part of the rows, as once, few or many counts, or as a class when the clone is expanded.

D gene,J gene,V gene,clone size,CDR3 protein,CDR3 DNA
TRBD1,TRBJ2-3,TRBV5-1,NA,CASSLTGAYTDTQYF,TGCGCCAGCAGCTTGACAGGGGCGTACACAGATACGCAGTATTTT
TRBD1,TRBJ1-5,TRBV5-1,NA,CASSRTGDSNQPQHF,TGCGCCAGCAGCCGGACAGGGGACAGCAATCAGCCCCAGCATTTT
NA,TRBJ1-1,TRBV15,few,CATSREWAGPKREAFF,TGTGCCACCAGCAGAGAGTGGGCGGGACCGAAAAGGGAAGCTTTCTTT
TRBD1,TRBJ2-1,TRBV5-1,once,CASSLGQGPNYNEQFF,TGCGCCAGCAGCTTGGGACAGGGACCAAACTACAATGAGCAGTTCTTC
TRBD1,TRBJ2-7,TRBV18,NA,CASSPSLGQGDEQYF,TGTGCCAGCTCACCATCATTGGGACAGGGTGACGAGCAGTACTTC
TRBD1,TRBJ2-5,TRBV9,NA,CASSERVGQGVGETQYF,TGTGCCAGCAGCGAGAGAGTTGGGCAGGGGGTCGGAGAGACCCAGTACTTC
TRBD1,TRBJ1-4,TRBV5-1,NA,CASSLGTGPQVAELFF,TGCGCCAGCAGCTTGGGGACAGGCCCTCAGGTTGCAGAACTGTTTTTT
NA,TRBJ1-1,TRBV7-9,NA,CASSHPDAWARAFF,TGTGCCAGCAGCCATCCGGATGCCTGGGCTCGAGCTTTCTTT
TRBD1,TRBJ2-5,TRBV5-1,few,CASSSGTGQETQYF,TGCGCCAGCAGCTCCGGGACAGGGCAAGAGACCCAGTACTTC
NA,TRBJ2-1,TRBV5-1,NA,CASSLGQTYNEQFF,TGCGCCAGCAGCTTAGGACAGACCTACAATGAGCAGTTCTTC
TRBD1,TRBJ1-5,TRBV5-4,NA,CASSLDYRDRGDQPQHF,TGTGCCAGCAGCTTGGACTACCGGGACAGGGGGGATCAGCCCCAGCATTTT
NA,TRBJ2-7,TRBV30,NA,CAWSEMTVYEQYF,TGTGCCTGGAGTGAAATGACGGTGTACGAGCAGTACTTC
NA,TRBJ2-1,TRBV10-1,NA,CASLFRRGRGYEQFF,TGCGCCAGCCTGTTTCGAAGAGGGAGAGGCTATGAGCAGTTCTTC
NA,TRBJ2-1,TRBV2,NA,CASSVGRSYNEQFF,TGTGCCAGCAGTGTCGGGCGCTCCTACAATGAGCAGTTCTTC
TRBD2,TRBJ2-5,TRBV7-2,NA,CASSLRRESGETQYF,TGTGCCAGCAGCTTGAGGCGGGAGAGTGGGGAGACCCAGTACTTC
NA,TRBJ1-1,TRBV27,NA,CASSLLGGTEAFF,TGTGCCAGCAGTTTACTAGGGGGGACTGAAGCTTTCTTT
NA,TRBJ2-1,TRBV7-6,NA,CASSLRVVNRVTYNEQFF,TGTGCCAGCAGCCTCAGGGTGGTCAACAGGGTCACCTACAATGAGCAGTTCTTC